This TCR beta chain was recovered during a study of T cell clonotyping in hematopoietic cell transplantation (dated by TCRdb to about 2021). In terms of the full investigation: In the study, around 130 blood samples were gathered from approximately 33 consecutive transplant recipients and their related donors. Recruitment of patients was conducted between 2015 and 2017, and follow-up was continued until late 2020 or death. The paper's findings and limits, for the study overall: After transplant, TCR diversity in recipients dropped, and pathologically expanded clonotypes increased progressively from day 30 to day 180. Donor and pretransplant recipient Inverse Simpson Index values predicted broader posttransplant TCR repertoire diversity. Sample size was limited, and cells were not sorted, so CD4 and CD8 repertoire contributions could not be separated. Just a small fraction of recipient repertoires overlapped with donor repertoires, and more than 97% appeared de novo at the given depth.

Turning to this clone: The target of this receptor is not known. Per-base quality was not reported, and no clone a single base away is much larger than it.

Blood samples for TCR beta sequencing were given by related transplant donors. Nuclei Lysis Solution was used to extract genomic DNA from fresh or cryopreserved unfractionated peripheral blood mononuclear cells. The immunoSEQ assay, a bias-controlled multiplex PCR with V- and J-specific primers, was used to amplify TCR beta CDR3 regions from genomic DNA. In a second PCR step, the CDR3 amplicons were tagged with a proprietary barcode plus Illumina adapter sequences. An Illumina MiSeq instrument was used to sequence the CDR3 libraries. The authors' pipeline ran thus. Export and quality control were done with immunoSEQ Analyzer 3.0, while downstream analyses used R Bioconductor and Immunarch. Only productive rearrangements in the normalized downsampled data set were used to calculate repertoire metrics. In the normalized cohort, clonotypes with more than 5 templates were defined as pathologically expanded. The Inverse Simpson Index served as the measure of repertoire diversity. CMV-specificity analyses were carried out on the non-normalized data set to capture all clonotypes. The source is immuneACCESS, and TCRdb retained only in-frame sequences with V and J called. Part of the clones is not carried over; for the studies checked, unresolved V genes explain less than half of this, and the remainder is unexplained. That table furnishes V, J and clone size, whereas the DNA furnished D and trimming. In this sample the table shows about 69,000 clones, around 94% of which occur a single time. The ten largest clones add up to roughly 1.7% of the sample.

According to the germline V gene, CDR1 reads SGHTA and CDR2 reads FQGNSA. The V and J ends are trimmed by 0 bases and 0 bases, leaving 5 bases between them. Its CDR3 holds 15 amino acids, cysteine through phenylalanine. This entry keeps only the CDR3 DNA: 45 bases, framed from base 1. The chain couples TRBV7-2 to TRBJ2-2; no D gene is confidently identified. This receptor was identified in a man aged 45 to 65 in good health. Some clones in this sample may be carry-over from other donors' samples. The sample taken for sequencing was peripheral blood mononuclear cells. The CDR3 corresponds to CASSLATTNTGELFF. The base sequence is TGTGCCAGCAGCTTAGCAACAACGAACACCGGGGAGCTGTTTTTT.